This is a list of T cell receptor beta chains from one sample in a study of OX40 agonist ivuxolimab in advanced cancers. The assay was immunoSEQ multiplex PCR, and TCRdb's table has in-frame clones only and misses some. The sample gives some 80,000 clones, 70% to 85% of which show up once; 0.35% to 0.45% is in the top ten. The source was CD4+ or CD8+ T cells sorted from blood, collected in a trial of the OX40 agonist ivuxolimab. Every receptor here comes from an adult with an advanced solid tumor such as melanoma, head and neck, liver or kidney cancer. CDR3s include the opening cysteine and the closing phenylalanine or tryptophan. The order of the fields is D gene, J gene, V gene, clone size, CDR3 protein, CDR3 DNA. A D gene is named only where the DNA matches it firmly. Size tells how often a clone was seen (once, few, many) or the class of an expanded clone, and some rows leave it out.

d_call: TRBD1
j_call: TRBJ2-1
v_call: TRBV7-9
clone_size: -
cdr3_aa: CASSLTGRGPTNEQFF
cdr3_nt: TGTGCCAGCAGCTTAACGGGCAGGGGGCCCACCAATGAGCAGTTCTTC

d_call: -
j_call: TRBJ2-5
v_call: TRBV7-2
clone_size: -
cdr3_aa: CASSSSSENQETQYF
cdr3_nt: TGTGCCAGCAGCTCCTCTTCTGAAAATCAAGAGACCCAGTACTTC

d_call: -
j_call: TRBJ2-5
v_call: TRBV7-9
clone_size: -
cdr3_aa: CASRPKARLGETQYF
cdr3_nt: TGTGCCAGCAGACCTAAGGCCCGGCTGGGGGAGACCCAGTACTTC

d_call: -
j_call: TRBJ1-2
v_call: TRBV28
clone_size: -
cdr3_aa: CASSLFTVSSTGYTF
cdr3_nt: TGTGCCAGCAGTTTATTTACGGTTTCCTCCACGGGCTACACCTTC

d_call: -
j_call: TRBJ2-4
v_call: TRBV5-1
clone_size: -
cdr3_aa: CASSLAADGQALAKNIQYF
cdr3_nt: TGCGCCAGCAGCTTGGCGGCCGATGGACAAGCACTAGCCAAAAACATTCAGTACTTC

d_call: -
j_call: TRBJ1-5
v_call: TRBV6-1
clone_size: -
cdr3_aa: CASSLVHRANQPQHF
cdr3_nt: TGTGCCAGCAGTTTAGTGCACAGGGCCAATCAGCCCCAGCATTTT

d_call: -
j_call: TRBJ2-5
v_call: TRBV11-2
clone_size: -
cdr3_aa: CASSFPFYSYTGETQYF
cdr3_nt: TGTGCCAGCAGCTTTCCCTTCTACAGCTATACCGGGGAGACCCAGTACTTC

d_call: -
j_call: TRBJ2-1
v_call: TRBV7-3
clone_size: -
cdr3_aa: CASSPRHPGNEQFF
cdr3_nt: TGTGCCAGCAGCCCCCGCCACCCAGGCAATGAGCAGTTCTTC

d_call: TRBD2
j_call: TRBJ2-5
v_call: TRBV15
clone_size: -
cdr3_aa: CATRDSGRAGETQYF
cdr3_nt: TGTGCCACCAGGGATAGCGGGAGGGCGGGAGAGACCCAGTACTTC

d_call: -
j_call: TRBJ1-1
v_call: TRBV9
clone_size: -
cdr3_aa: CASSLGGGTEAFF
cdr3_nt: TGTGCCAGCAGCCTCGGAGGAGGCACTGAAGCTTTCTTT

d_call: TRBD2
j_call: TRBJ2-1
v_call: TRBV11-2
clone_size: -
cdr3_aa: CASSLRGLAGGYNEQFF
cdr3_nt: TGTGCCAGCAGCCTGCGAGGGCTGGCGGGAGGTTACAATGAGCAGTTCTTC

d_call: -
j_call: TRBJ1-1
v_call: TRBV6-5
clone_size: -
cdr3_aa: CASSYSNPGRLPEAFF
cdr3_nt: TGTGCCAGCAGTTACTCGAATCCAGGGCGATTGCCTGAAGCTTTCTTT

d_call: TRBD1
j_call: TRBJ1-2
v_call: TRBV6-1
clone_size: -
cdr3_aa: CASRMGQGANYGYTF
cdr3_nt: TGTGCCAGCAGAATGGGACAGGGGGCAAACTATGGCTACACCTTC

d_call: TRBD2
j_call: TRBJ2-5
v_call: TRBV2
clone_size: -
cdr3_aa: CASSSLAGGQETQYF
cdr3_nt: TGTGCCAGCAGCTCACTAGCGGGGGGACAAGAGACCCAGTACTTC

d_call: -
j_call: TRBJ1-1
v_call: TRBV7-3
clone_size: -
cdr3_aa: CASSLTGAGIEAFF
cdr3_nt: TGTGCCAGCAGCTTAACAGGGGCCGGGATTGAAGCTTTCTTT

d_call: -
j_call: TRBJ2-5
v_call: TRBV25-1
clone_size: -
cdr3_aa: CASRGGGLHQETQYF
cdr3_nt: TGTGCCAGCAGAGGCGGAGGGCTACATCAAGAGACCCAGTACTTC

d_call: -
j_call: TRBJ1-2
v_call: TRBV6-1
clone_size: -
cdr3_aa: CASSEYRGGAGGYTF
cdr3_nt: TGTGCCAGCAGTGAATATAGGGGCGGAGCGGGGGGCTACACCTTC

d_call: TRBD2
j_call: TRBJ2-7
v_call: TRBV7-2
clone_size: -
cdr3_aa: CASSLNSAGGNYEQYF
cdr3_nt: TGTGCCAGCAGCTTAAATTCGGCGGGAGGGAACTACGAGCAGTACTTC

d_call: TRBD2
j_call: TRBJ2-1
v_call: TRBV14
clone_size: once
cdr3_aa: CASSQARLAIINEQFF
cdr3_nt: TGTGCCAGCAGCCAAGCTAGACTAGCGATAATCAATGAGCAGTTCTTC

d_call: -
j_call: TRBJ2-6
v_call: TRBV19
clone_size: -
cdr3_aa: CASSIAAGSLYSGANVLTF
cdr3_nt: TGTGCCAGTAGTATAGCGGCAGGGAGCTTATACTCTGGGGCCAACGTCCTGACTTTC

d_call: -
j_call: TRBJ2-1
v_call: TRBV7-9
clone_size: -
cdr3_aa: CASCPGEWYSRTNNEQFF
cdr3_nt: TGTGCCAGCTGCCCCGGGGAATGGTATAGCCGAACCAACAATGAGCAGTTCTTC

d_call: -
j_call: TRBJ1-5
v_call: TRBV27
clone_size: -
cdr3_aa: CASTSSYGNQPQHF
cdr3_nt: TGTGCCAGCACTTCGAGCTATGGCAATCAGCCCCAGCATTTT

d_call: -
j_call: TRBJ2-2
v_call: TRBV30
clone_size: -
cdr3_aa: CAWSVHNTGELFF
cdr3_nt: TGTGCCTGGAGTGTACACAACACCGGGGAGCTGTTTTTT

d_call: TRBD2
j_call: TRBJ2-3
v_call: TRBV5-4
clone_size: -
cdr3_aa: CASSLQLAGADTQYF
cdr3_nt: TGTGCCAGCAGCTTGCAACTAGCGGGGGCAGATACGCAGTATTTT

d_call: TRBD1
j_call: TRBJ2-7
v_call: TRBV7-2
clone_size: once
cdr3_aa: CASSPRQGSYEQYF
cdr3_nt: TGTGCCAGCAGCCCCCGACAGGGGTCTTACGAGCAGTACTTC

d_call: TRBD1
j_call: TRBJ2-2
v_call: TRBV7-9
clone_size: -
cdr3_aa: CASSPGTGNTGELFF
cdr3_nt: TGTGCCAGCAGCCCCGGGACAGGGAACACCGGGGAGCTGTTTTTT

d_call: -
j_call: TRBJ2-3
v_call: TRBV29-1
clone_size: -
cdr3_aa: CSARNRNTDTQYF
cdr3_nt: TGCAGCGCAAGAAACAGAAACACAGATACGCAGTATTTT

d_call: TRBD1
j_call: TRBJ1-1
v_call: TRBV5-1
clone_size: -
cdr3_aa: CASSSPRAGGMNTEAFF
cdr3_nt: TGCGCCAGCAGCTCCCCGCGGGCAGGGGGTATGAACACTGAAGCTTTCTTT

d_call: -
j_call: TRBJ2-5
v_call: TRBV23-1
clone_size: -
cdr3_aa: CASSHPLAVGDQETQYF
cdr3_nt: TGCGCCAGCAGTCACCCCCTAGCTGTCGGGGACCAAGAGACCCAGTACTTC

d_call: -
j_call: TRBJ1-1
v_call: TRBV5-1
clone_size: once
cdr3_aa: CASSLAGAPVTEAFF
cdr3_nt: TGCGCCAGCAGCTTGGCCGGGGCCCCAGTAACTGAAGCTTTCTTT

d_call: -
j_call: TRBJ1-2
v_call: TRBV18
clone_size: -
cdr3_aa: CASSPAGDRGYTF
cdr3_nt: TGTGCCAGCTCACCGGCAGGGGATCGGGGCTACACCTTC

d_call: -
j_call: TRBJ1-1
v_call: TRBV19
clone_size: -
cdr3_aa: CASSIDRDTEAFF
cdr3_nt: TGTGCCAGTAGTATAGACAGGGATACTGAAGCTTTCTTT

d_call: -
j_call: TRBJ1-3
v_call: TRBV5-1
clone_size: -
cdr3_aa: CASSANALGVSGNTIYF
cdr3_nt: TGCGCCAGCAGCGCAAACGCTCTGGGGGTTTCTGGAAACACCATATATTTT

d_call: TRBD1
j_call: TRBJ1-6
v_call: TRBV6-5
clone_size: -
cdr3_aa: CASRINRGHNSPLHF
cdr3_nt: TGTGCCAGCAGAATCAACAGGGGGCATAATTCACCCCTCCACTTT

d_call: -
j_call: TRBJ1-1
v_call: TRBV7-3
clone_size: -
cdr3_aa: CASSLNRDTEAFF
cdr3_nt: TGTGCCAGCAGCTTAAACAGGGACACTGAAGCTTTCTTT

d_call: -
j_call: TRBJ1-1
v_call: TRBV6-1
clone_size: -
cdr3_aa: CASSGRVRNTEAFF
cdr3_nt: TGTGCCAGCAGTGGCCGTGTTCGAAACACTGAAGCTTTCTTT

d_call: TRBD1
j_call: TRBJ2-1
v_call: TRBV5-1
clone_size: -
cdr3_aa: CASSLDPMTGKFF
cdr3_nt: TGCGCCAGCAGCTTGGATCCTATGACAGGGAAGTTCTTC

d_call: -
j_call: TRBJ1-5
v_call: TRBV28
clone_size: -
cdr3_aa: CASSRTVRPQHF
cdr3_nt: TGTGCCAGCAGTCGGACAGTTCGGCCCCAGCATTTT

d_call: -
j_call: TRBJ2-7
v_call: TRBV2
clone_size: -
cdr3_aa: CASRPPGPSGYF
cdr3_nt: TGTGCCAGCAGGCCCCCGGGCCCATCGGGTTACTTC

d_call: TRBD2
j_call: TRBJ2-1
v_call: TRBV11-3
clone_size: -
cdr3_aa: CASSLGGIGGRSGEQFF
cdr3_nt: TGTGCCAGCAGCTTAGGGGGTATCGGCGGGAGGTCGGGTGAGCAGTTCTTC

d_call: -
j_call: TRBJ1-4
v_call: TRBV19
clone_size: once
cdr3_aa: CASQNSATNEKLFF
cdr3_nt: TGTGCCAGTCAAAACAGTGCAACTAATGAAAAACTGTTTTTT

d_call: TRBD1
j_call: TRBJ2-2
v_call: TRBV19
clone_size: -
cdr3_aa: CASSMGTRDSSTGELFF
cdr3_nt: TGTGCCAGTAGTATGGGCACCAGGGACAGCTCCACCGGGGAGCTGTTTTTT

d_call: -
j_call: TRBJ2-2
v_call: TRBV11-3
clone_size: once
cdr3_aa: CASSLGGPTVTGELFF
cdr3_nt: TGTGCCAGCAGCTTAGGCGGACCCACGGTCACCGGGGAGCTGTTTTTT

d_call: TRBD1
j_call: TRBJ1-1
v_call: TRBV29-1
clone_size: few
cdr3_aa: CSVDRGVGAFF
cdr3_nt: TGCAGCGTAGACAGGGGGGTTGGAGCTTTCTTT

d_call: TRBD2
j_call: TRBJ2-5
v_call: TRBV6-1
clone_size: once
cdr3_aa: CASSLIAGGGETQYF
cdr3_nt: TGTGCCAGCAGCCTCATAGCGGGAGGCGGTGAGACCCAGTACTTC

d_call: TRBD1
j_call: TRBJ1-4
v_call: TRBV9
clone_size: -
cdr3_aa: CASNQQGGNEKLFF
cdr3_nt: TGTGCCAGCAACCAACAGGGGGGAAATGAAAAACTGTTTTTT

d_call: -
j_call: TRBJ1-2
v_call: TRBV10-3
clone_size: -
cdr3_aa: CAIKEGVGAWGYTF
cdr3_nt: TGTGCCATCAAGGAGGGTGTAGGTGCTTGGGGCTACACCTTC

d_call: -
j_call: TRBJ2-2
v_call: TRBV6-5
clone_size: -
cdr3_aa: CASRGSNTGELFF
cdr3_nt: TGTGCCAGCAGGGGTTCGAACACCGGGGAGCTGTTTTTT

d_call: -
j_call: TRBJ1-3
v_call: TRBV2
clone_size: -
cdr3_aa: CASSEGWDSGNTIYF
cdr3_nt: TGTGCCAGCAGTGAAGGGTGGGACTCTGGAAACACCATATATTTT

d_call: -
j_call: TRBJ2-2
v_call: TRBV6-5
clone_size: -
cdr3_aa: CASSSWGLANTGELFF
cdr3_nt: TGTGCCAGCAGTTCATGGGGTCTAGCGAACACCGGGGAGCTGTTTTTT

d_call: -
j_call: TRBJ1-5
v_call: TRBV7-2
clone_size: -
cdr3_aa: CASSFGRGNQPQHF
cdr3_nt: TGTGCCAGCAGCTTTGGTCGGGGCAATCAGCCCCAGCATTTT

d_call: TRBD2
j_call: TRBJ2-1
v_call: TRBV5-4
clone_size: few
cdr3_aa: CASTYSGGVYNEQFF
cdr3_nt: TGTGCCAGCACCTATAGCGGGGGGGTATACAATGAGCAGTTCTTC